Listed below are T cell receptor beta chains from one sample, sequenced in a study of cytomegalovirus exposure and HLA in healthy donors. Here immunoSEQ multiplex PCR was the method, and the copy in TCRdb shows in-frame clones only, minus some. This table holds just over 60,000 clones, 80% to 90% found once. Material: PBMCs. The receptors stem from a man aged 18 to 35 in good health and CMV-seronegative. The CDR3 runs from the conserved cysteine through the conserved F or W. Fields, in order: D gene, CDR3 length, clone size, V gene, J gene, CDR3 DNA, CDR3 protein. A D gene is named only where the DNA matches it firmly. Clone size is given for some rows only: seen once, a few or many times, or a class if the clone is expanded.

>TRBD2|14|-|TRBV5-1|TRBJ2-7
TGCGCCAGCAGCTTCATCAATTTAGCGGGGAAGCAGTACTTC
CASSFINLAGKQYF
>-|12|-|TRBV25-1|TRBJ1-5
TGTGCCAGCAGTGAATCCGATCAGCCCCAGCATTTT
CASSESDQPQHF
>TRBD2|16|-|TRBV29-1|TRBJ2-2
TGCAGCGTTGAGACTACTAGCGGGTCTTACACCGGGGAGCTGTTTTTT
CSVETTSGSYTGELFF
>-|14|-|TRBV14|TRBJ2-5
TGTGCCAGCAGCCAAGGATGGGCCTCGGAGACCCAGTACTTC
CASSQGWASETQYF
>TRBD1|13|-|TRBV30|TRBJ1-1
TGTGCCTGGAGTCGGACAGGAAGCACTGAAGCTTTCTTT
CAWSRTGSTEAFF
>-|14|-|TRBV27|TRBJ1-6
TGTGCCAGCAGTACCAGGGTCCCGGATTCACCCCTCCACTTT
CASSTRVPDSPLHF
>-|15|-|TRBV29-1|TRBJ2-5
TGCAGCGTTGCCTTCCTAAGGGCAGGGCGGGAGACCCAGTACTTC
CSVAFLRAGRETQYF
>-|12|-|TRBV6-6|TRBJ2-7
TGTGCCAGCCGGGGTTCTGTGGACGAGCAGTACTTC
CASRGSVDEQYF
>-|14|once|TRBV15|TRBJ1-5
TGTGCCACCAGCAGGGGAGGGGTTAATCAGCCCCAGCATTTT
CATSRGGVNQPQHF
>TRBD1|15|-|TRBV30|TRBJ2-7
TGTGCCTGGAGTTGGGACAGGGCCAGCTCCTACGAGCAGTACTTC
CAWSWDRASSYEQYF
>-|14|-|TRBV28|TRBJ2-7
TGTGCCAGCAGTTTATCACAGGGTTCGTGGGAGCAGTACTTC
CASSLSQGSWEQYF
>-|13|once|TRBV2|TRBJ1-4
TGTGCCAGCAGCCCAGGCGAGAATGAAAAACTGTTTTTT
CASSPGENEKLFF
>-|14|-|TRBV6-5|TRBJ2-1
TGTGCCAGCACTCAGACAGGCTCCTACAATGAGCAGTTCTTC
CASTQTGSYNEQFF
>-|15|-|TRBV10-3|TRBJ1-2
TGTGCCATCAGTTTCGGATCGGGGGGGCCTGAGGGCTACACCTTC
CAISFGSGGPEGYTF
>-|13|-|TRBV30|TRBJ1-2
TGTGCCTCTCCCAGGGGATCTACCTATGGCTACACCTTC
CASPRGSTYGYTF
>-|12|-|TRBV5-4|TRBJ2-3
TGTGCCAGCAGCTCTGGGCCCCAGGCGCAGTATTTT
CASSSGPQAQYF
>-|14|once|TRBV6-4|TRBJ1-4
TGTGCCAGCAGTGTGGAGATAGGTGGTGAAAAACTGTTTTTT
CASSVEIGGEKLFF
>TRBD1|17|-|TRBV2|TRBJ2-6
TGTGCCAGCAGGAGGGACAGCGTCTACTCTGGGGCCAACGTCCTGACTTTC
CASRRDSVYSGANVLTF
>TRBD1|14|-|TRBV19|TRBJ2-2
TGTGCCAGTACCCCGGGACAGGGCTTCGGGGAGCTGTTTTTT
CASTPGQGFGELFF
>-|13|-|TRBV7-7|TRBJ2-5
TGTGCTAGCAGCCTCATCGGTGGAGAGACCCAGTACTTC
CASSLIGGETQYF
>-|14|-|TRBV12-2|TRBJ2-7
TGTGCAAGTCGCTTAGGGCAGGGGACCTACGAGCAGTACTTC
CASRLGQGTYEQYF
>TRBD1|11|-|TRBV28|TRBJ1-1
TGTGCCAGCAAGGGACAGCCGGAAGCTTTCTTT
CASKGQPEAFF
>-|16|-|TRBV4-1|TRBJ2-1
TGCGCCAGCAGCCAAGTCGCACTAGACCCTCTCAATGAGCAGTTCTTC
CASSQVALDPLNEQFF
>-|15|-|TRBV4-1|TRBJ1-2
TGCGCCAGCAGCCAAGATTCGGGGTGGAGCTATGGCTACACCTTC
CASSQDSGWSYGYTF
>-|15|-|TRBV7-9|TRBJ1-3
TGTGCCAGCAGCTCTCGGCGGACTATTGGAAACACCATATATTTT
CASSSRRTIGNTIYF